Each of the 10 T cell receptor beta chains below was sequenced from the same sample in a study of control samples from healthy donors and cancer patients. The repertoire was sequenced with immunoSEQ multiplex PCR; TCRdb's copy has only in-frame clones and lacks some. The repertoire consists of approximately 190,000 clones, with 91% occurring once and the leading ten covering less than 2%. The sequenced sample was blood. The receptors stem from a man aged 25 to 40 in good health.

J is TRBJ1-1 and V is TRBV11-2; D may be TRBD1 (5 bases). Deletions cut 6 bases from V and 0 bases from J, with 14 bases between. The germline CDR1 and CDR2 sequences are SGHAT and FQNNGV. This CDR3 has 15 residues. The CDR3 region is CASRGPGRLNTEAFF. The CDR3 nucleotides read TGTGCCAGCAGGGGGCCGGGACGGTTGAACACTGAAGCTTTCTTT.

The chain employs TRBV19 and TRBJ1-1; D unclear. This CDR3 is 14 amino acids long. Trimming took off 5 bases at V and 0 bases at J, with 10 bases between the two ends. Per germline, CDR1 LNHDA and CDR2 SQIVND (reference sequence). CDR3 DNA sequence: TGTGCCAGTAGTCCGAGAGGACTGAACACTGAAGCTTTCTTT. This sequence encodes CASSPRGLNTEAFF.

The rearrangement joins TRBV5-1 to TRBJ2-3; tentative D call: TRBD1 (7 bases). V was trimmed by 5 bases and J by 3 bases, leaving 13 bases between them. This CDR3 has 14 residues. Germline V gene data show CDR1 as SGHRS and CDR2 as YFSETQ. The CDR3 reads CASSQGGWTDTQYF. The CDR3 bases are TGCGCCAGCAGTCAGGGGGGTTGGACAGATACGCAGTATTTT.

The chain uses TRBV6-6 and TRBJ1-1; D gene ambiguous. There are 13 residues in the CDR3. The V end was cut by 7 bases, the J end by 5 bases, with 14 bases between. Germline lookup yields CDR1 MNHNY and CDR2 SVGAGI (reference sequence). As DNA, the CDR3 is TGTGCCAGCACCCCGACGAGGAGTACTGAAGCTTTCTTT. This encodes CASTPTRSTEAFF.

This clone was observed once. The chain joins TRBV7-2 to TRBJ2-2; perhaps TRBD2 as D (5 bases). Between the trimmed V and J ends, which lost 5 bases and 4 bases, there was a span of 17 bases. This CDR3 spans 16 amino acids. Germline loops: CDR1 SGHTA, CDR2 FQGNSA. CDR3 sequence (DNA): TGTGCCAGCAGCCCTCGGTACGTAGGAGGCACCGGGGAGCTGTTTTTT. It translates to CASSPRYVGGTGELFF. The full variable domain, completed using reference TRBV7-2 and TRBJ2-2, is GAGVSQSPSNKVTEKGKDVELRCDPISGHTALYWYRQSLGQGLEFLIYFQGNSAPDKSGLPSDRFSAERTGGSVSTLTIQRTQQEDSAVYLCASSPRYVGGTGELFFGEGSRLTVL.

This chain links TRBV6-5 with TRBJ2-7; D not resolved. CDR3 length equals 15 residues. CDR1 is MNHEY and CDR2 is SVGAGI in the germline V gene. V lost 6 bases and J 0 bases, leaving 15 bases between the germline ends. The CDR3 DNA reads TGTGCCAGCAGGCAAGGAAGCTCGGACTCCTACGAGCAGTACTTC. It encodes CASRQGSSDSYEQYF.

This rearrangement joins TRBV2 to TRBJ1-3; D gene ambiguous. There are 14 residues in the CDR3. V lost 5 bases, J lost 7 bases, and 15 bases lay in between. Germline assignment: CDR1 SNHLY and CDR2 FYNNEI. CDR3 residues: CASSLLSGQNTIYF. CDR3 bases: TGTGCCAGCAGTCTCCTGTCTGGGCAGAACACCATATATTTT.

The chain recombines TRBV5-6 with TRBJ1-1; no reliable D call. The V end was cut by 2 bases, the J end by 3 bases, with 5 bases between. Germline CDR1 SGHDT, CDR2 YYEEEE. CDR3 length: 12 residues. The CDR3 DNA sequence: TGTGCCAGCAGCTTCACCGACACTGAAGCTTTCTTT. It is translated as CASSFTDTEAFF. Full variable domain (remainder filled in from reference TRBV5-6 and TRBJ1-1): DAGVTQSPTHLIKTRGQQVTLRCSPKSGHDTVSWYQQALGQGPQFIFQYYEEEERQRGNFPDRFSGHQFPNYSSELNVNALLLGDSALYLCASSFTDTEAFFGQGTRLTVV.

This chain connects TRBV5-6 to TRBJ2-7; D possibly corresponds to TRBD1 (6 bases). Germline CDR1 SGHDT, CDR2 YYEEEE. The CDR3 runs to 16 residues. V shed 1 base and J shed 2 bases, with 16 bases lying between them. This CDR3 reads CASSLYRVYGAYEQYF. The CDR3, as DNA: TGTGCCAGCAGCTTGTACAGGGTATACGGAGCCTACGAGCAGTACTTC. The full variable domain, completed using reference TRBV5-6 and TRBJ2-7, is DAGVTQSPTHLIKTRGQQVTLRCSPKSGHDTVSWYQQALGQGPQFIFQYYEEEERQRGNFPDRFSGHQFPNYSSELNVNALLLGDSALYLCASSLYRVYGAYEQYFGPGTRLTVT.

The chain uses TRBV24-1 and TRBJ1-1, with a possible D match to TRBD1 (6 bases). The CDR3 loop spans 14 amino acids. Germline V gene sequence: CDR1 KGHDR, CDR2 SFDVKD. Trimming removed 7 bases from V and 3 bases from J, with 14 bases in between. The CDR3 sequence is CATRANRDYTEAFF. The CDR3 nucleotides read TGTGCCACCAGGGCCAACAGGGATTACACTGAAGCTTTCTTT.